The clone carrying this TCR beta chain was observed a few times. Its antigen is unidentified. Trimming shortened V by 10 bases and J by 4 bases, and 23 bases separated the two germline ends. Germline values: CDR1 MDHEN, CDR2 SYDVKM. The CDR3 is made up of 16 amino acids. Tumor tissue was taken before any definitive surgery or chemotherapy was given. These data originate in a study of high-grade serous ovarian cancer treatment subgroups. Study findings and constraints: Repertoire similarity ranged roughly 0.1 to 0.85 between tumors of one patient. TCR clonal relatedness correlated positively with neoantigen level.

Produced via immunoSEQ multiplex PCR; TCRdb's table is partial and in-frame only. The table lists about 3,100 clones, about 80% of them singletons. This TCR was recovered from a human donor with high-grade serous ovarian cancer. V gene TRBV28 combines with J gene TRBJ1-5; D unresolved. The sequenced sample consisted of tumor tissue. The CDR3 bases are TGTGCCACCGACTCGTATCCTGCTAATCGTAATCAGCCCCAGCATTTT. Translating it yields CATDSYPANRNQPQHF.